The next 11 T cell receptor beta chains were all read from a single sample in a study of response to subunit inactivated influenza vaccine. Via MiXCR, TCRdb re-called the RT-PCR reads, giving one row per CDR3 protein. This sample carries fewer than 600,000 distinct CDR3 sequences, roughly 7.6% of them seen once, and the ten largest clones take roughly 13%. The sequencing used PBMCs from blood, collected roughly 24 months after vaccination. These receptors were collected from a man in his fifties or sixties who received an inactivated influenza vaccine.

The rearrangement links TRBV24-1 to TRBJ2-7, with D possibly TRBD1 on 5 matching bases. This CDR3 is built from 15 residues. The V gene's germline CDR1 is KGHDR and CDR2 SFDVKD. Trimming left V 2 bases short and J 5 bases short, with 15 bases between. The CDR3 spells CATSDSRAAWDEQYF. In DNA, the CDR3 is TGTGCCACCAGTGATTCCAGGGCGGCATGGGACGAGCAGTACTTC.

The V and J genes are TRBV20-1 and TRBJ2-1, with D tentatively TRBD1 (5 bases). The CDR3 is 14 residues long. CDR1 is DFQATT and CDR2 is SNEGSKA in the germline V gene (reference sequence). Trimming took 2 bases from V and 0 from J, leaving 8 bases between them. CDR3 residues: CSARSGASYNEQFF. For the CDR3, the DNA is TGCAGTGCTAGAAGTGGGGCCTCCTACAATGAGCAGTTCTTC.

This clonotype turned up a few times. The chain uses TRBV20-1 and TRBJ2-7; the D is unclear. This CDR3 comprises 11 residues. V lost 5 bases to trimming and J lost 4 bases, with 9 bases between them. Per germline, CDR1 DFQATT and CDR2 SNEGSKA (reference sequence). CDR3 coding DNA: TGCAGTGCTGGGGATAGATACGAGCAGTACTTC. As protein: CSAGDRYEQYF.

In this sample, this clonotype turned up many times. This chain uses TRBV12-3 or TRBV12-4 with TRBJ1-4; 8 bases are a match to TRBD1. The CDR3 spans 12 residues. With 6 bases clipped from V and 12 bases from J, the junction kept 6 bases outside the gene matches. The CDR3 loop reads CASSTTGEELFF. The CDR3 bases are TGTGCCAGCAGCACGACAGGGGAGGAACTGTTTTTT.

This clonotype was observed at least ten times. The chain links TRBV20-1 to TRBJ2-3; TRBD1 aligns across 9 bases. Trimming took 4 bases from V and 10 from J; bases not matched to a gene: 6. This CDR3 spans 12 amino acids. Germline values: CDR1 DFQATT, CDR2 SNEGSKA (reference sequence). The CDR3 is CSAISTGGAQYF. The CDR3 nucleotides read TGCAGTGCTATATCAACAGGGGGCGCGCAGTATTTT.

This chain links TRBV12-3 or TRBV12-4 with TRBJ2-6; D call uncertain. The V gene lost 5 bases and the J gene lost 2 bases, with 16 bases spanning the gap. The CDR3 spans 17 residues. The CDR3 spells CASSPRPGGPGANVLTF. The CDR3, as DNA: TGTGCCAGCAGTCCGCGTCCCGGCGGCCCTGGGGCCAACGTCCTGACTTTC.

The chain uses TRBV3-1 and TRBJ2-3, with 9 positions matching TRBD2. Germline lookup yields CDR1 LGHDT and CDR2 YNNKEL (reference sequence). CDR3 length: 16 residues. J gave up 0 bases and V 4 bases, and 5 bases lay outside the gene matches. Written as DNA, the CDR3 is TGTGCCAGCAGCCTACAAAGCGGGGGGAGCACAGATACGCAGTATTTT. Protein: CASSLQSGGSTDTQYF.

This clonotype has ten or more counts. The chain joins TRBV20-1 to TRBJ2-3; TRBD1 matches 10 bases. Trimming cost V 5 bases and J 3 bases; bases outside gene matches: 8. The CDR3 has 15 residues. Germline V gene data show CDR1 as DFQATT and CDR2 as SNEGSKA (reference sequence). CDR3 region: CSAGPRQGATDTQYF. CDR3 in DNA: TGCAGTGCTGGACCTCGACAGGGGGCTACAGATACGCAGTATTTT.

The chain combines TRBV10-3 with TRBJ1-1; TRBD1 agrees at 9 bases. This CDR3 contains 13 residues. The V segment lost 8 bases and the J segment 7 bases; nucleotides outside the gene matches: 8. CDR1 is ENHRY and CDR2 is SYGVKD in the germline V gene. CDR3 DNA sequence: TGTGCCATCCTGGGACAGGGCGAGGGTGAAGCTTTCTTT. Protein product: CAILGQGEGEAFF.

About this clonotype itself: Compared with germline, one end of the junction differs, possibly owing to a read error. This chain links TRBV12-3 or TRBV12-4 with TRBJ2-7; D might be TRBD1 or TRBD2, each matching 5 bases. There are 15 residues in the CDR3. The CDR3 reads CASRLGPGPTYEQYF. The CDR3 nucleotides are TGTGCCAGCAGGTTAGGTCCGGGGCCTACCTACGAGCAGTACTTC.

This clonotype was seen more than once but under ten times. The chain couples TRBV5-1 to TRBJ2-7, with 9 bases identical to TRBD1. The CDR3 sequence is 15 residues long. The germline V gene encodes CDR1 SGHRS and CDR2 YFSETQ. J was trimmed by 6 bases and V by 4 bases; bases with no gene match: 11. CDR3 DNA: TGCGCCAGCAGCACTGTTCCGGGACAGGGACCCGAGCAGTACTTC. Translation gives CASSTVPGQGPEQYF.